This entry concerns a single T cell receptor beta chain. This record comes from a study of blood T cell repertoires in COVID-19. The CDR3 spans 15 residues. J lost 4 bases, V lost 5 bases, and 11 bases had no gene match. From germline, CDR1 is MDHEN and CDR2 SYDVKM. Generated by immunoSEQ multiplex PCR, the TCRdb table keeps only in-frame clones and is missing some. The top ten clones hold around 7% of a sample with fewer than 250,000 clones, around 86% of them seen once. This sequence originates from a man aged 30 to 45 in a cohort exposed to, infected with or recovered from COVID-19 (not recorded which). The material sequenced was PBMCs or T cells enriched from blood (not recorded which). The chain combines TRBV28 with TRBJ2-7; 7 positions match TRBD1. The CDR3 reads CASSPETGSEYEQYF. The CDR3 nucleotides read TGTGCCAGCAGTCCCGAGACAGGGTCGGAGTACGAGCAGTACTTC.